Many counts were recorded for the clone carrying this T cell receptor (beta chain). Its antigen remains unidentified. The CDR3 totals 14 residues. V was clipped by 1 base and J by 5 bases; unmatched bases: 4. CDR1 and CDR2 from the germline V gene are LGHDT and YNNKEL (reference sequence). The record originates from a study of breast tumors, draining lymph nodes, adjacent tissues. Findings and limits, study-wide: Data only fit, rather than demonstrated, lymph node origin of most tumor T cells. Luminal-like breast cancer showed significantly greater tumor-nontumor repertoire similarity than basal-like breast cancer did. Findings are consistent with lymph node origin and intratumoral expansion of most tumor T cells. Compared with lymph nodes, tumors were less diverse; compared with nontumor tissue, more.

Via MiXCR, TCRdb re-called the multiplex PCR reads, giving one row per CDR3 protein. The table records about 120,000 distinct CDR3 sequences, 15% to 20% of them present only once. The lymph nodes were axillary draining lymph nodes from breast cancer patients. Source material: axillary lymph node tissue. V gene TRBV3-1 combines with J gene TRBJ2-7; 8 bases match TRBD1. The TCR comes from a female donor with breast cancer. Some clones in this sample may be carry-over from other donors' samples. CDR3 protein: CASSQVTGGNEQYF. The DNA for the CDR3 is TGTGCCAGCAGCCAAGTAACAGGGGGTAACGAGCAGTACTTC.